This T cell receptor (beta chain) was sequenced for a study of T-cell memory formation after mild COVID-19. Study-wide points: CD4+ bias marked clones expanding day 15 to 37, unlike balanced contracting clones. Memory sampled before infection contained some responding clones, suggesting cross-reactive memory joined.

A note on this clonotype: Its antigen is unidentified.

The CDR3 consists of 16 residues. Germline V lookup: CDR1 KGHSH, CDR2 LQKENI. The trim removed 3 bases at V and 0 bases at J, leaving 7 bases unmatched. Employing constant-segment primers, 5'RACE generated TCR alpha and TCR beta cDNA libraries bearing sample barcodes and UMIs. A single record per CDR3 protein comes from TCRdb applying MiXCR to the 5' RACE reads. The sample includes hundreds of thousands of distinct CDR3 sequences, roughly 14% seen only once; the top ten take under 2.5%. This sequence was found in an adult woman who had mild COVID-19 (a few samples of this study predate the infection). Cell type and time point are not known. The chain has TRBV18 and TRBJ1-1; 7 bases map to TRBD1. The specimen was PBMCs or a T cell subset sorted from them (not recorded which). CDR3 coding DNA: TGTGCCAGCTCACCCCGTACAGGGGATTTGAACACTGAAGCTTTCTTT. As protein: CASSPRTGDLNTEAFF.